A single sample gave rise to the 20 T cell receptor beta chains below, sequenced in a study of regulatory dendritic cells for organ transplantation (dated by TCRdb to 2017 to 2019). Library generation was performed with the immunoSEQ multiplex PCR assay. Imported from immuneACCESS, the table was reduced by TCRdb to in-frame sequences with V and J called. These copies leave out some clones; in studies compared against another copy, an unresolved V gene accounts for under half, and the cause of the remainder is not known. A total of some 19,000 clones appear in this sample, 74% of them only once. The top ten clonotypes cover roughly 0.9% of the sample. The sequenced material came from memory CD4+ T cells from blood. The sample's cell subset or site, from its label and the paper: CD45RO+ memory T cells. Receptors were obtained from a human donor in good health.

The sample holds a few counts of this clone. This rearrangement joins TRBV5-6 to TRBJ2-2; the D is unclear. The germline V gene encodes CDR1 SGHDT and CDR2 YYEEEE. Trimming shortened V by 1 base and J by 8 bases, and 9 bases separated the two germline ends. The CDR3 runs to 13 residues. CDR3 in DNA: TGTGCCAGCAGCTTGCGGGTTACTGGGGAGCTGTTTTTT. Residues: CASSLRVTGELFF. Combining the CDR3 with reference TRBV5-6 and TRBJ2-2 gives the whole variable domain DAGVTQSPTHLIKTRGQQVTLRCSPKSGHDTVSWYQQALGQGPQFIFQYYEEEERQRGNFPDRFSGHQFPNYSSELNVNALLLGDSALYLCASSLRVTGELFFGEGSRLTVL.

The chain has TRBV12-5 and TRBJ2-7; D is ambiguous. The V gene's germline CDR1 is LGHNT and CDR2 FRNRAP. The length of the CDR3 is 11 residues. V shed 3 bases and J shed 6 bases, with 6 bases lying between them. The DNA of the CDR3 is TGTGCTAGTGGTTTTTCGGGCGAGCAGTACTTC. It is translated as CASGFSGEQYF.

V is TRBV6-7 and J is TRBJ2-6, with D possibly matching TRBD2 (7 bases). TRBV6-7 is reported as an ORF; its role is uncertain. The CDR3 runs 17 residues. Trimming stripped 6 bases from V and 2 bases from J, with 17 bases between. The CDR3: CASSCLEGGPGANVLTF. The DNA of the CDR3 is TGTGCCAGCAGCTGCCTTGAGGGGGGGCCTGGGGCCAACGTCCTGACTTTC.

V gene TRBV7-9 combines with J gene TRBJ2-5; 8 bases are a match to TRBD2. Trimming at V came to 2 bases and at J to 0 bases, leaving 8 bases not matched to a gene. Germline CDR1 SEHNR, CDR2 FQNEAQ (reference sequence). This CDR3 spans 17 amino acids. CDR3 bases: TGTGCCAGCAGCTTAAGATTCGGGGGGGCGTACCAAGAGACCCAGTACTTC. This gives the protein CASSLRFGGAYQETQYF.

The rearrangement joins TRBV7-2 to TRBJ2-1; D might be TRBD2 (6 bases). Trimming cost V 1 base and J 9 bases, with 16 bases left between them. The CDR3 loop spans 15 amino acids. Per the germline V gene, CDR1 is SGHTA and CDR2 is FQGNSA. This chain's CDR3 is CASSLGRPSVGEQFF. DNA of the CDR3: TGTGCCAGCAGCTTAGGCCGCCCTAGCGTCGGTGAGCAGTTCTTC.

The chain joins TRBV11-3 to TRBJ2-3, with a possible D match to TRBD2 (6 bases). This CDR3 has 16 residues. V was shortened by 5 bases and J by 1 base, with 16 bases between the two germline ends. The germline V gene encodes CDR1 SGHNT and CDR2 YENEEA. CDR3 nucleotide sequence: TGTGCCAGCAGCAGTAGGGTTCCGGGGGGCACAGATACGCAGTATTTT. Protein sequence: CASSSRVPGGTDTQYF.

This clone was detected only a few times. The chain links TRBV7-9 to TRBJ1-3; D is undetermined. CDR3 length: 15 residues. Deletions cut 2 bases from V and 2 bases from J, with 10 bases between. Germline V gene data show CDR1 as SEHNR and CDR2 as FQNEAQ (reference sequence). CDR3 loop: CASSLSSGAGNTIYF. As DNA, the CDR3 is TGTGCCAGCAGCTTAAGCTCCGGGGCTGGAAACACCATATATTTT.

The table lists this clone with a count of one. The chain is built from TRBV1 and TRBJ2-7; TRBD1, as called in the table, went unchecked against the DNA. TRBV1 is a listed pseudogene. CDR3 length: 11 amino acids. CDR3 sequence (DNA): TGCACCAGACAGGGGGGGTACGAGCAGTACTTC. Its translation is CTRQGGYEQYF.

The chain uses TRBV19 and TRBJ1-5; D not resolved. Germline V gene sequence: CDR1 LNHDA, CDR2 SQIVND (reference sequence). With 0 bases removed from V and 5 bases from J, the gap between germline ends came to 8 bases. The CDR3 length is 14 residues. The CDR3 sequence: CASSIDELDQPQHF. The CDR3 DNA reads TGTGCCAGTAGTATAGATGAGTTGGATCAGCCCCAGCATTTT.

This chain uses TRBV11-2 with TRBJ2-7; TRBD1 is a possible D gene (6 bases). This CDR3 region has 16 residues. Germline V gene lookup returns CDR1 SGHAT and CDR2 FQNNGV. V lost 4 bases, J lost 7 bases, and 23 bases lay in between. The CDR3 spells CASSSGQSIKGQEQYF. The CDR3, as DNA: TGTGCCAGCAGCTCTGGACAGTCCATCAAAGGGCAAGAGCAGTACTTC.

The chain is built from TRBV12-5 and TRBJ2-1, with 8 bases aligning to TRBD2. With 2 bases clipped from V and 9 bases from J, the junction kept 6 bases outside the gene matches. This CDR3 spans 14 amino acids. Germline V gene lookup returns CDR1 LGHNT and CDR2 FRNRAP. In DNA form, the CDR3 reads TGTGCTAGTGGTTTGAGGGCAGCGGGGGTTGAGCAGTTCTTC. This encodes CASGLRAAGVEQFF.

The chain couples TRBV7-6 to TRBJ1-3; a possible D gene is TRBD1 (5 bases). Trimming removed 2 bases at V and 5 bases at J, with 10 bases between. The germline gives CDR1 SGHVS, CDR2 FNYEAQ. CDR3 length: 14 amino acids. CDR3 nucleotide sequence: TGTGCCAGCAGCTTAAGGGGATCACGAAACACCATATATTTT. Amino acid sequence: CASSLRGSRNTIYF.

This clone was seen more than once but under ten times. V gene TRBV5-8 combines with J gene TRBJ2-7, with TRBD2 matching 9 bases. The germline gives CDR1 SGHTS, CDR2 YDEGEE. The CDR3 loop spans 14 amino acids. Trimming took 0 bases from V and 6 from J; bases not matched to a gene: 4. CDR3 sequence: CASSLGLAEGEQYF. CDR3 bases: TGTGCCAGCAGCTTGGGACTAGCGGAGGGCGAGCAGTACTTC.

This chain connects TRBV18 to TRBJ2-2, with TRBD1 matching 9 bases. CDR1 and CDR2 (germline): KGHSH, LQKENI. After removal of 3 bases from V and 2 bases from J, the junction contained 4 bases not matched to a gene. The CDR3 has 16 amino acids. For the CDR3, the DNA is TGTGCCAGCTCACCCGAGGACAGGGGAAACACCGGGGAGCTGTTTTTT. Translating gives CASSPEDRGNTGELFF.

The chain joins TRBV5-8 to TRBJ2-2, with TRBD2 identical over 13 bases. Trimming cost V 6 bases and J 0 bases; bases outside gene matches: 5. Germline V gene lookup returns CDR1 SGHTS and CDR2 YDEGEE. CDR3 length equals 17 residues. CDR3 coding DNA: TGTGCCAGCATCCTAGGGACTAGCGGGGCGAACACCGGGGAGCTGTTTTTT. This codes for CASILGTSGANTGELFF. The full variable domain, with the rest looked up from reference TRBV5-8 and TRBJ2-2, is EAGVTQSPTHLIKTRGQQATLRCSPISGHTSVYWYQQALGLGLQFLLWYDEGEERNRGNFPPRFSGRQFPNYSSELNVNALELEDSALYLCASILGTSGANTGELFFGEGSRLTVL.

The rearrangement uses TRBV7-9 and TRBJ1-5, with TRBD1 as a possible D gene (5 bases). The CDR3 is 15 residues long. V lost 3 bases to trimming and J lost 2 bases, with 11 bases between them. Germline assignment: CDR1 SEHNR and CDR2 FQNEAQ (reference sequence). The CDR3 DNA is TGTGCCAGCAGCTTCGTCGGGGGAGGCAATCAGCCCCAGCATTTT. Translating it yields CASSFVGGGNQPQHF. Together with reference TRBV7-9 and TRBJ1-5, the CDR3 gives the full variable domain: DTGVSQNPRHKITKRGQNVTFRCDPISEHNRLYWYRQTLGQGPEFLTYFQNEAQLEKSRLLSDRFSAERPKGSFSTLEIQRTEQGDSAMYLCASSFVGGGNQPQHFGDGTRLSIL.

The CDR3 is CASSAGAAANYGYTF. CDR3 sequence (DNA): TGTGCCAGCAGCGCTGGGGCGGCTGCTAACTATGGCTACACCTTC. The chain joins TRBV9 to TRBJ1-2, with a possible D match to TRBD1 (5 bases). Trimming cost V 3 bases and J 0 bases, with 12 bases left between them. The CDR3 totals 15 residues. Germline lookup yields CDR1 SGDLS and CDR2 YYNGEE.

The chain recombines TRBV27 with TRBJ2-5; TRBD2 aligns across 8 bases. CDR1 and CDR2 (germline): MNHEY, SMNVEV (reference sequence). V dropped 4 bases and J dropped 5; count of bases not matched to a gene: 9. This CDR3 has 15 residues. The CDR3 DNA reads TGTGCCAGCAGTTCCCCCCGGCTAGCGGGCGAGACCCAGTACTTC. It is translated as CASSSPRLAGETQYF.

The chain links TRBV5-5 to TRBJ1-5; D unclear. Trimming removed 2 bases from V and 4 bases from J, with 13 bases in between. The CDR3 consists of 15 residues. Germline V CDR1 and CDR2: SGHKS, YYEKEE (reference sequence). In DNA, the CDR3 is TGTGCCAGCAGCTTTCTACCCGAGCCGAATCAGCCCCAGCATTTT. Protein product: CASSFLPEPNQPQHF.

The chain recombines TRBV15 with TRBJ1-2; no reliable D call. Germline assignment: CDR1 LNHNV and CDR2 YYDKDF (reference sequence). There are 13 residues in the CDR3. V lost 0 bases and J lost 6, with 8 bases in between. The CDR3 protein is CATSRDGQDGYTF. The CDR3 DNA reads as TGTGCCACCAGCAGAGATGGTCAGGATGGCTACACCTTC.